This is a list of T cell receptor beta chains from one sample in a study of T cell repertoires in cytomegalovirus infection. Via MiXCR, TCRdb re-called the reads, giving one row per CDR3 protein. The data hold 200,000 to 300,000 distinct CDR3 sequences, with 12% observed a single time. Sequencing was performed on PBMCs. These receptors were collected from a human donor in good health (CMV status not recorded). Some clones in this sample may be carry-over from other donors' samples. The CDR3 runs from the conserved cysteine through the conserved F or W. A D gene is named only where the DNA matches it firmly. Clone size is stated in some rows and not others, as once, few, many or a class when expanded.

j_gene,v_gene,abundance,d_gene,CDR3aa,CDR3nt
TRBJ1-1,TRBV7-2,many,-,CASSDTEAFF,TGTGCCAGCAGCGACACTGAAGCTTTCTTT
TRBJ1-5,TRBV28,many,-,CASSFKSGDGDSNQPQHF,TGTGCCAGCAGTTTCAAGTCAGGGGATGGGGATAGCAATCAGCCCCAGCATTTT
TRBJ2-7,TRBV7-2,many,TRBD2,CASSTRVLAGGVSYEQYF,TGTGCCAGCAGTACTAGGGTCCTAGCGGGAGGCGTTTCCTACGAGCAGTACTTC
TRBJ2-5,TRBV28,-,-,CASSKVGKLEETQYF,TGTGCCAGCAGTAAGGTGGGAAAATTAGAAGAGACCCAGTACTTC
TRBJ1-1,TRBV19,few,-,CASSIDRWREAFF,TGTGCCAGTAGTATAGATCGGTGGCGTGAAGCTTTCTTT
TRBJ1-6,TRBV6-5,many,TRBD1,CASSYSPGTGELRTLHF,TGTGCCAGCAGTTACAGCCCTGGGACAGGGGAGCTAAGGACCCTCCACTTT
TRBJ2-3,TRBV5-1,few,-,CANSLEQRVTDTQYF,TGCGCCAACAGCTTGGAGCAGAGAGTGACAGATACGCAGTATTTT
TRBJ1-1,TRBV6-5,many,-,CASSYTFKVMNTEAFF,TGTGCCAGCAGTTACACTTTCAAGGTAATGAACACTGAAGCTTTCTTT
TRBJ2-5,TRBV19,-,TRBD1,CASSRPDRGQETQYF,TGTGCCAGTAGTCGACCCGACAGGGGCCAAGAGACCCAGTACTTC
TRBJ2-6,TRBV28,few,-,CASSSGQISGANVLTF,TGTGCCAGCAGTTCTGGACAGATCTCTGGGGCCAACGTCCTGACTTTC
TRBJ2-2,TRBV11-1,many,TRBD1,CASSLNTGAIGELFF,TGTGCCAGCAGCTTAAACACAGGGGCGATCGGGGAGCTGTTTTTT
TRBJ1-1,TRBV10-3,many,TRBD1,CAIRGDRVTPEAFF,TGTGCCATCAGGGGGGACAGGGTAACCCCTGAAGCTTTCTTT
TRBJ2-7,TRBV28,many,-,CASSLRGPTYEQYF,TGTGCCAGCAGTTTACGGGGACCCACCTACGAGCAGTACTTC
TRBJ2-1,TRBV29-1,few,-,CSVGREEQFF,TGCAGCGTTGGCAGAGAAGAGCAGTTCTTC
TRBJ2-1,TRBV19,-,-,CASSTIAVPYNEQFF,TGTGCCAGTAGTACTATAGCGGTACCCTACAATGAGCAGTTCTTC
TRBJ2-2,TRBV7-2,many,-,CASSPWDANTGELFF,TGTGCCAGCAGTCCCTGGGACGCCAACACCGGGGAGCTGTTTTTT
TRBJ1-1,TRBV28,few,-,CASSRAAEAFF,TGTGCCAGCAGTAGGGCAGCTGAAGCTTTCTTT
TRBJ1-4,TRBV5-6,few,TRBD1,CASSGTAGGGFSELFF,TGTGCCAGCAGCGGAACTGCAGGGGGCGGATTTTCGGAACTGTTTTTT
TRBJ1-1,TRBV5-4,once,-,CASSLEPGKNTEAFF,TGTGCCAGCAGCTTGGAGCCGGGAAAGAACACTGAAGCTTTCTTT
TRBJ2-6,TRBV6-2/TRBV6-3,many,-,CASSYSRLSGANVLTF,TGTGCCAGCAGTTACTCACGACTCTCTGGGGCCAACGTCCTGACTTTC
TRBJ1-6,TRBV4-1,-,TRBD1,CASSQPDRDNSPLHF,TGCGCCAGCAGCCAACCCGACAGGGATAATTCACCCCTCCATTTT
TRBJ1-4,TRBV7-2,many,TRBD1,CASSLGSRTGDEKLFF,TGTGCCAGCAGCCTGGGCAGCAGGACAGGGGATGAAAAACTGTTTTTT
TRBJ2-1,TRBV25-1,few,TRBD1,CASRGTGTEQFF,TGTGCCAGCAGGGGGACAGGGACTGAGCAGTTCTTC
TRBJ1-1,TRBV19,few,TRBD1,CASSIRGQVNTEAFF,TGTGCCAGTAGTATCCGGGGACAGGTGAACACTGAAGCTTTCTTT
TRBJ2-5,TRBV19,-,-,CASKEQGGQTQYF,TGTGCCAGTAAGGAACAGGGTGGACAGACCCAGTACTTC
TRBJ2-1,TRBV19,few,TRBD2,CASSIRSGGGVDEQFF,TGTGCCAGTAGTATACGGAGCGGGGGGGGAGTAGATGAGCAGTTCTTC
TRBJ1-5,TRBV3-1,-,-,CASSAGRGPQPQHF,TGTGCCAGCAGCGCAGGGCGGGGGCCTCAGCCCCAGCATTTT
TRBJ1-1,TRBV7-8,many,-,CASSPPRPKNTEAFF,TGTGCCAGCAGCCCCCCCCGGCCGAAAAACACTGAAGCTTTCTTT
TRBJ2-7,TRBV12-5,-,-,CASGLVGTTEQYF,TGTGCTAGTGGTTTGGTGGGGACAACCGAGCAGTACTTC
TRBJ2-3,TRBV7-2,many,TRBD2,CASLSGAGSTDTQYF,TGTGCCAGCCTCTCTGGAGCGGGGTCAACAGATACGCAGTATTTT
TRBJ2-2,TRBV6-2/TRBV6-3,many,-,CASSFPGVSANTGELFF,TGTGCCAGCAGTTTCCCGGGAGTCTCCGCGAACACCGGGGAGCTGTTTTTT
TRBJ2-1,TRBV6-4,-,-,CASRPTGGEQFF,TGTGCCAGCAGGCCGACTGGGGGGGAGCAGTTCTTC
TRBJ1-3,TRBV29-1,-,TRBD1,CSAVSTGEVVSGNTIYF,TGCAGCGCCGTTTCGACAGGGGAAGTGGTCTCTGGAAACACCATATATTTT
TRBJ1-1,TRBV7-6,many,-,CASGPQGFVTEAFF,TGTGCCAGCGGACCACAGGGATTCGTCACTGAAGCTTTCTTT
TRBJ2-2,TRBV2,few,-,CASRGTWTTGELFF,TGTGCCAGCAGGGGTACCTGGACTACCGGGGAGCTGTTTTTT
TRBJ1-4,TRBV27,few,-,CASSLLPGRNEKLFF,TGTGCCAGCAGTTTATTACCAGGGCGAAATGAAAAACTGTTTTTT
TRBJ1-3,TRBV7-8,many,-,CASRKESSGNTIYF,TGTGCCAGCAGGAAAGAGAGCTCTGGAAACACCATATATTTT
TRBJ1-2,TRBV9,-,-,CASSPDPGRMDGYTF,TGTGCCAGCAGCCCAGACCCGGGGAGGATGGATGGCTACACCTTC
TRBJ2-7,TRBV20-1,many,TRBD2,CSASGLAGFEQYF,TGCAGTGCATCCGGACTAGCGGGATTCGAGCAGTACTTC
TRBJ2-1,TRBV12-3/TRBV12-4,few,-,CASSLPAGSSYNEQFF,TGTGCCAGCAGTTTACCCGCAGGGAGCTCCTACAATGAGCAGTTCTTC